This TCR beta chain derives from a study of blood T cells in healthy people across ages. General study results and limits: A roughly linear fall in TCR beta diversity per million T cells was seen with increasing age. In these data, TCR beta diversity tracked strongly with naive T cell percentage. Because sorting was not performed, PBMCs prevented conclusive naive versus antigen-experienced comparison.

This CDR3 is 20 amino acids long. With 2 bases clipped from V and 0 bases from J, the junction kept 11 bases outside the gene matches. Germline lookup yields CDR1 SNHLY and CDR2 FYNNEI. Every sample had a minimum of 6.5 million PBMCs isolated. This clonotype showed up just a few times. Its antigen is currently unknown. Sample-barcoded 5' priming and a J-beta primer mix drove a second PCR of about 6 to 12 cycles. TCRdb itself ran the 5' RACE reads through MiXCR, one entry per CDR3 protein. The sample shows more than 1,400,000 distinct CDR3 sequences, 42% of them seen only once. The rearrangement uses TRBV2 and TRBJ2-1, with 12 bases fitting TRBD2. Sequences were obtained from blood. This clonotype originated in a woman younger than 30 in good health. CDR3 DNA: TGTGCCAGCAGTGAATTGGGACTAGCGGGCCTCAGAGGCTCCTACAATGAGCAGTTCTTC. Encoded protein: CASSELGLAGLRGSYNEQFF.